This is a list of T cell receptor beta chains from one sample in a study of CD8 T cells in Susac syndrome. TCRdb analysed the immunoSEQ multiplex PCR reads with MiXCR anew, one entry per CDR3 protein. Found here are about 170,000 distinct CDR3 sequences, about 94% of them singletons; the top ten hold roughly 0.098%. The specimen sequenced was CD4+ T cells from PBMCs. The receptors come from a human donor with multiple sclerosis. Each CDR3 is given with its conserved first and last residue. The order of the fields is CDR3 protein, J gene, V gene.

cdr3_aa: CASSQGRAGELFF
j_call: TRBJ2-2
v_call: TRBV3-1

cdr3_aa: CASSQDRGAITGELFF
j_call: TRBJ2-2
v_call: TRBV3-1

cdr3_aa: CASSLIASGHNEQFF
j_call: TRBJ2-1
v_call: TRBV7-3

cdr3_aa: CASTPGGAGSSYNEQFF
j_call: TRBJ2-1
v_call: TRBV5-4

cdr3_aa: CASIRDRGDSPLHF
j_call: TRBJ1-6
v_call: TRBV2

cdr3_aa: CASSTSGASTDTQYF
j_call: TRBJ2-3
v_call: TRBV18

cdr3_aa: CASQREPHNEQFF
j_call: TRBJ2-1
v_call: TRBV10-3

cdr3_aa: CASSLWGARNEAFF
j_call: TRBJ1-1
v_call: TRBV5-6

cdr3_aa: CATSRRGGNTGELFF
j_call: TRBJ2-2
v_call: TRBV15

cdr3_aa: CASSPDRENEKLFF
j_call: TRBJ1-4
v_call: TRBV7-9

cdr3_aa: CASGRDSRPFF
j_call: TRBJ1-1
v_call: TRBV11-2

cdr3_aa: CASSYLVGSRKQFF
j_call: TRBJ2-1
v_call: TRBV6-5

cdr3_aa: CSARASGILNEQFF
j_call: TRBJ2-1
v_call: TRBV20-1

cdr3_aa: CASSVGSLGYEQYF
j_call: TRBJ2-7
v_call: TRBV9

cdr3_aa: CSALDIYEQYF
j_call: TRBJ2-7
v_call: TRBV20-1

cdr3_aa: CASSSGPRGGYTF
j_call: TRBJ1-2
v_call: TRBV7-2

cdr3_aa: CASSASGAKETQYF
j_call: TRBJ2-5
v_call: TRBV6-1

cdr3_aa: CASSPSATRGSYNEQFF
j_call: TRBJ2-1
v_call: TRBV13

cdr3_aa: CASSFWPGPGELFF
j_call: TRBJ2-2
v_call: TRBV27

cdr3_aa: CASSQEGTMSYTF
j_call: TRBJ1-2
v_call: TRBV3-1

cdr3_aa: CASSLTRSYEQYF
j_call: TRBJ2-7
v_call: TRBV12-3/TRBV12-4

cdr3_aa: CASSQGINREQFF
j_call: TRBJ2-1
v_call: TRBV14

cdr3_aa: CASSEGPVTFYEQYF
j_call: TRBJ2-7
v_call: TRBV6-1

cdr3_aa: CASSWDTTGELFF
j_call: TRBJ2-2
v_call: TRBV11-1

cdr3_aa: CASSSLAGGGYEQYF
j_call: TRBJ2-7
v_call: TRBV7-6

cdr3_aa: CSASSTGGEKLFF
j_call: TRBJ1-4
v_call: TRBV20-1

cdr3_aa: CASSVATGLSEQFF
j_call: TRBJ2-1
v_call: TRBV9

cdr3_aa: CAWERPDRENGYTF
j_call: TRBJ1-2
v_call: TRBV30

cdr3_aa: CASSVPRTGGSPLHF
j_call: TRBJ1-6
v_call: TRBV6-1

cdr3_aa: CSARDDRVAQPQHF
j_call: TRBJ1-5
v_call: TRBV20-1